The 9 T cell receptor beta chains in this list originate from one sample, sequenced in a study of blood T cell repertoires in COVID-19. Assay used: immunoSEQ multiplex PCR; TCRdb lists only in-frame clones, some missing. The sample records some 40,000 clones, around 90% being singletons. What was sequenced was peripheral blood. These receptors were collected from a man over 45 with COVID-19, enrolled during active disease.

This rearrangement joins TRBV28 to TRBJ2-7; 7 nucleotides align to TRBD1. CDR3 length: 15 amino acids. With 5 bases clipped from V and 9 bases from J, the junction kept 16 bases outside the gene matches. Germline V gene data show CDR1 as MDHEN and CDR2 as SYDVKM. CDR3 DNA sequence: TGTGCCAGCAGTACCCAAGAGGGGGCCCCCTTTTTGCAGTACTTC. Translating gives CASSTQEGAPFLQYF.

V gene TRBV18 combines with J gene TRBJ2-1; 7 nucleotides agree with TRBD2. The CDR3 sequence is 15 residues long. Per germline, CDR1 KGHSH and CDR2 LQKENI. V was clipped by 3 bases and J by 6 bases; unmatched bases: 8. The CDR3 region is CASSPTGGVFNEQFF. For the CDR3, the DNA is TGTGCCAGCTCACCCACGGGGGGAGTTTTCAATGAGCAGTTCTTC.

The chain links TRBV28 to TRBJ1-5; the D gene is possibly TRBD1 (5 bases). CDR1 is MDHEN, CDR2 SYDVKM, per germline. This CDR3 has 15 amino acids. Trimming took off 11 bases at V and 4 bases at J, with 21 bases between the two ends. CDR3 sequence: CAERASGGTNQPQHF. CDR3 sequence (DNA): TGTGCCGAGCGGGCTTCGGGGGGAACTAATCAGCCCCAGCATTTT.

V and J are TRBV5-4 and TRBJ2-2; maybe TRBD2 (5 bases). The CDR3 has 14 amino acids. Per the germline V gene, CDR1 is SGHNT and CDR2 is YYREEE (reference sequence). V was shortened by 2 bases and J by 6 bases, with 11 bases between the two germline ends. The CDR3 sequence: CASSFGAGSGELFF. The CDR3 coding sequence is TGTGCCAGCAGCTTTGGTGCGGGCTCCGGGGAGCTGTTTTTT.

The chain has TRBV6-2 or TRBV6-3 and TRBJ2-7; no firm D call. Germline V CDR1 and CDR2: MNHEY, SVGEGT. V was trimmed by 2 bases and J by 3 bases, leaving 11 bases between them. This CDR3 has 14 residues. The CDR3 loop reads CASSYTGPLYEQYF. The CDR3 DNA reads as TGTGCCAGCAGTTACACGGGTCCCCTCTACGAGCAGTACTTC.

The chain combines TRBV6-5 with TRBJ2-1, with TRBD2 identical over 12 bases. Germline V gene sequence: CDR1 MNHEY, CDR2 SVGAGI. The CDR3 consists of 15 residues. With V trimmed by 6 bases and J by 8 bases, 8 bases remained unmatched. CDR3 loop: CASSHRTSGVDEQFF. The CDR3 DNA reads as TGTGCCAGCAGCCACCGGACTAGCGGGGTCGATGAGCAGTTCTTC.

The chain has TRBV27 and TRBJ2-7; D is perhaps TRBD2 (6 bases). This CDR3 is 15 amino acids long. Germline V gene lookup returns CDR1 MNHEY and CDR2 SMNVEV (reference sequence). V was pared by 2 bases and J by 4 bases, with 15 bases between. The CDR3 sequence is CASSLIRGFGYEQYF. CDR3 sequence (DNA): TGTGCCAGCAGTTTAATCCGGGGGTTCGGATACGAGCAGTACTTC.

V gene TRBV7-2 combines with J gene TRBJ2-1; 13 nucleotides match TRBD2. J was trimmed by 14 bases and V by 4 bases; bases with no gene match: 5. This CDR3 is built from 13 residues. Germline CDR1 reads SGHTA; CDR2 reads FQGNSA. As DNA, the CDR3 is TGTGCCAGCAGCTACGGACTAGCGGGAGTTGAGTTCTTC. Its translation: CASSYGLAGVEFF.

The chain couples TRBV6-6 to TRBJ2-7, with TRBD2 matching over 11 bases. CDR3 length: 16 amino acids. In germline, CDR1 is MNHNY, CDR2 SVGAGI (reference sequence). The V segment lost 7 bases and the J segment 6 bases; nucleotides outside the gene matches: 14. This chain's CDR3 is CASTKISGRADSEQYF. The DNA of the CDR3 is TGTGCCAGCACCAAGATTAGCGGGAGGGCCGATTCCGAGCAGTACTTC.